This TCR beta chain was observed in a study of beta chain features in type 1 diabetes. Broader study findings: Patients' naive, central memory and regulatory TCRB repertoires appeared more alike than those of healthy donors. Among patients with Type 1 diabetes, TCRB CDR3s were moderately but significantly shorter in every one of the four CD4+ subsets. Insertion counts at VDJ junctions were lower in type 1 diabetes patients, who also showed more deletions there.

Based on CD45RO/CCR7/CD25/CD127/CD95/CD27, CD4+ regulatory, stem cell-like memory, naive and central memory cells were sorted. Per the germline V gene, CDR1 is SGHTA and CDR2 is FQGTGA. The CDR3 sequence is 15 residues long. V was clipped by 1 base and J by 3 bases; unmatched bases: 6. This clone was seen a few times. Its matching antigen is unknown. Expressed TCRB transcripts were sequenced because the entire RNA isolate underwent reverse transcription. For naive, central memory and regulatory T cell samples, reads averaged approximately 3.9 million. TCRdb's table, derived via immunoSEQ multiplex PCR, lists solely in-frame clones and lacks some. The sample has about 120,000 clones; about a sixth are singletons.

This chain links TRBV7-3 with TRBJ2-7; TRBD1 agrees at 7 bases. This receptor was obtained from a man aged 25 to 40 with type 1 diabetes. The sequenced sample was central memory CD4+ T cells from blood. The CDR3: CASSLMAAGGYEQYF. CDR3 coding DNA: TGTGCCAGCAGCTTAATGGCGGCAGGGGGCTACGAGCAGTACTTC.